The 20 T cell receptor beta chains in this list originate from one sample, sequenced in a study of T cells in localized non-small cell lung cancer. Produced via immunoSEQ multiplex PCR; TCRdb's table is partial and in-frame only. The sample gives 130,000 or so clones, around 92% of which show up once; around 1.7% is in the top ten. Material: peripheral blood, obtained before any cancer treatment. The receptors come from a female donor of 60 years or more with stage I lung adenocarcinoma.

The chain links TRBV7-9 to TRBJ2-1; D is ambiguous. Trimming removed 2 bases at V and 5 bases at J, with 10 bases between. CDR3 size: 14 residues. Germline assignment: CDR1 SEHNR and CDR2 FQNEAQ (reference sequence). The CDR3 DNA reads TGTGCCAGCAGCTTAACCGTTCCCGACAATGAGCAGTTCTTC. Residues: CASSLTVPDNEQFF.

J is TRBJ2-4 and V is TRBV29-1; D may be TRBD1 (5 bases). Germline V CDR1 and CDR2: SQVTM, ANQGSEA. Deletions cut 3 bases from V and 0 bases from J, with 12 bases between. The CDR3 has 15 amino acids. The CDR3 is CSVDRIGVAKNIQYF. The CDR3, as DNA: TGCAGCGTTGACAGAATAGGGGTAGCCAAAAACATTCAGTACTTC.

Here the CDR3 DNA reads TGCGCCAGCAGCTTGACGGGACGGTATGGAAACACCATATATTTT. It is translated as CASSLTGRYGNTIYF. This chain connects TRBV5-1 to TRBJ1-3, with TRBD1 as a possible D gene (5 bases). Trimming stripped 1 base from V and 3 bases from J, with 11 bases between. The CDR3 spans 15 residues. The germline V gene has CDR1 SGHRS and CDR2 YFSETQ.

The V gene is TRBV11-2, the J gene TRBJ2-3; D unresolved. V dropped 5 bases and J dropped 6 bases, with 9 bases sitting between them. Germline values: CDR1 SGHAT, CDR2 FQNNGV. This CDR3 has 12 residues. CDR3 sequence: CASSTRADTQYF. The CDR3 nucleotides are TGTGCCAGCAGCACCCGAGCGGATACGCAGTATTTT. The full variable domain, in which reference TRBV11-2 and TRBJ2-3 provide the parts outside the CDR3, is EAGVAQSPRYKIIEKRQSVAFWCNPISGHATLYWYQQILGQGPKLLIQFQNNGVVDDSQLPKDRFSAERLKGVDSTLKIQPAKLEDSAVYLCASSTRADTQYFGPGTRLTVL.

The chain has TRBV6-1 and TRBJ1-5; possible D gene TRBD1, 5 bases. This CDR3 is built from 15 residues. Germline V lookup: CDR1 MNHNS, CDR2 SASEGT. Trimming took off 4 bases at V and 0 bases at J, with 10 bases between the two ends. CDR3 coding DNA: TGTGCCAGCAGTGGCCAGGGCTATAGCAATCAGCCCCAGCATTTT. It yields the protein CASSGQGYSNQPQHF.

The V and J genes are TRBV30 and TRBJ1-1; possible D gene TRBD1, 6 bases. The V and J ends lost 0 bases and 4 bases respectively, with 18 bases between them. The CDR3 contains 16 residues. Germline V lookup: CDR1 GTSNPN, CDR2 SVGIG (reference sequence). CDR3 loop: CAWSVPGGHRSTEAFF. The CDR3 DNA is TGTGCCTGGAGTGTCCCGGGGGGACATCGTAGCACTGAAGCTTTCTTT.

The chain has TRBV28 and TRBJ2-7; 9 bases are a match to TRBD1. This CDR3 is built from 14 residues. V was clipped by 2 bases and J by 6 bases; unmatched bases: 5. In germline, CDR1 is MDHEN, CDR2 SYDVKM. The CDR3 loop reads CASSLIGQGPEQYF. The CDR3 coding sequence is TGTGCCAGCAGTTTAATAGGACAGGGGCCCGAGCAGTACTTC. The variable domain in full, with the rest retrieved from reference TRBV28 and TRBJ2-7, is DVKVTQSSRYLVKRTGEKVFLECVQDMDHENMFWYRQDPGLGLRLIYFSYDVKMKEKGDIPEGYSVSREKKERFSLILESASTNQTSMYLCASSLIGQGPEQYFGPGTRLTVT.

The chain combines TRBV28 with TRBJ2-7; D possibly corresponds to TRBD2 (6 bases). Germline CDR1 reads MDHEN; CDR2 reads SYDVKM. The CDR3 contains 14 residues. V lost 7 bases and J 6 bases, leaving 19 bases between the germline ends. CDR3 loop: CASKKSGGTAEQYF. The CDR3 coding sequence is TGTGCCAGCAAAAAGTCGGGCGGGACGGCCGAGCAGTACTTC. Full variable domain (outside the CDR3, taken from reference TRBV28 and TRBJ2-7): DVKVTQSSRYLVKRTGEKVFLECVQDMDHENMFWYRQDPGLGLRLIYFSYDVKMKEKGDIPEGYSVSREKKERFSLILESASTNQTSMYLCASKKSGGTAEQYFGPGTRLTVT.

The J gene is TRBJ2-5, the V gene TRBV13; TRBD2 matches at 10 bases. Germline-derived CDR1 and CDR2 are PRHDT and FYEKMQ (reference sequence). Trimming removed 3 bases from V and 1 base from J; junction bases left unmatched: 5. The CDR3 sequence is 16 residues long. As DNA, the CDR3 is TGTGCCAGCAGCTTCCTAGCGGGAGCGCTCCAAGAGACCCAGTACTTC. This codes for CASSFLAGALQETQYF.

The rearrangement joins TRBV4-1 to TRBJ2-5, with D unclear. Trimming removed 2 bases at V and 5 bases at J, with 12 bases between. Germline values: CDR1 MGHRA, CDR2 YSYEKL. The CDR3 length is 14 residues. The CDR3, as DNA: TGCGCCAGCAGCCAAACTCCACCCCCTGAGACCCAGTACTTC. This sequence encodes CASSQTPPPETQYF.

The chain joins TRBV4-2 to TRBJ2-6; 9 nucleotides agree with TRBD2. This CDR3 contains 18 residues. V trimming: 4 bases; J trimming: 3 bases; junction bases outside the gene matches: 10. In germline, CDR1 is LGHNA, CDR2 YNFKEQ. DNA for the CDR3: TGTGCCAGCAGCCCCCGGGTAGCGGGAGTCTATGGGGCCAACGTCCTGACTTTC. Residues: CASSPRVAGVYGANVLTF.

The CDR3 DNA follows: TGTGCCAGCAGCTTAAGTTGGGCTGGGGCCAACGTCCTGACTTTC. Its translation: CASSLSWAGANVLTF. The chain employs TRBV7-6 and TRBJ2-6; unclear D gene. Trimming pared 2 bases from V and 2 bases from J, leaving 7 bases between. Germline V gene lookup returns CDR1 SGHVS and CDR2 FNYEAQ. The CDR3 runs 15 residues.

Comments on this clone: A much bigger clone sits one base away, suggesting this may be a read error. The chain recombines TRBV6-1 with TRBJ2-1, with 9 bases identical to TRBD1. This CDR3 contains 13 residues. V lost 6 bases and J lost 6; bases outside the gene matches: 3. The germline V gene has CDR1 MNHNS and CDR2 SASEGT. The CDR3 sequence: CASRPTGGNEQFF. CDR3 DNA sequence: TGTGCCAGCAGACCGACAGGGGGCAATGAGCAGTTCTTC.

This clone was recorded only once. The chain couples TRBV5-1 to TRBJ1-1; D remains unclear. V was trimmed by 2 bases and J by 6 bases, leaving 11 bases between them. From germline, CDR1 is SGHRS and CDR2 YFSETQ. This CDR3 comprises 13 residues. The CDR3 sequence: CASSLEWSAEAFF. As DNA, the CDR3 is TGCGCCAGCAGCTTAGAATGGTCAGCTGAAGCTTTCTTT.

The chain links TRBV7-3 to TRBJ1-2, with D unresolved. The V gene lost 3 bases and the J gene lost 2 bases, with 7 bases spanning the gap. This CDR3 is 13 amino acids long. Germline CDR1 SGHTA, CDR2 FQGTGA. The CDR3 nucleotides are TGTGCCAGCAGCTTTGAAGGGAACTATGGCTACACCTTC. Residues: CASSFEGNYGYTF.

The V and J genes are TRBV11-2 and TRBJ2-7; the D gene could be TRBD1 or TRBD2 (5 bases each). This CDR3 contains 12 residues. V shed 11 bases and J shed 2 bases, with 13 bases lying between them. Germline assignment: CDR1 SGHAT and CDR2 FQNNGV. CDR3 nucleotide sequence: TGTGCCGGGGGTCAGGGTGCCTACGAGCAGTACTTC. Amino acid sequence: CAGGQGAYEQYF.

A word on this clone: One end of the junction is discordant with germline, which a read error may explain. The V and J genes are TRBV7-8 and TRBJ2-7, with TRBD1 identical over 11 bases. CDR1 is SGHVS, CDR2 FQNEAQ, per germline. The CDR3 spans 12 residues. As DNA, the CDR3 is TGTGCCAGCAGCTTAGGGGGACAGGGGGGAACCTTC. Its translation: CASSLGGQGGTF.

The chain employs TRBV28 and TRBJ1-1, with D perhaps matching TRBD1 (6 bases). The CDR3 totals 14 residues. V was shortened by 7 bases and J by 0 bases, with 12 bases between the two germline ends. Germline CDR1 reads MDHEN; CDR2 reads SYDVKM. This chain's CDR3 is CASTRGGMNTEAFF. CDR3 coding DNA: TGTGCCAGCACCCGCGGGGGCATGAACACTGAAGCTTTCTTT.

With respect to this clone: Different DNA sequences within this sample yield the same CDR3. Here the CDR3 DNA reads TGTGCCAGCAGTTCCTTTTACGAGCAGTACTTC. Amino acid sequence: CASSSFYEQYF. The rearrangement links TRBV28 to TRBJ2-7; D not certain. CDR1 is MDHEN and CDR2 is SYDVKM in the germline V gene. Deletions cut 4 bases from V and 4 bases from J, with 5 bases between. There are 11 residues in the CDR3.

This clone was seen just once. The chain carries TRBV2 and TRBJ2-3; TRBD2 matches 13 bases. The CDR3 is 15 amino acids. The V gene end was trimmed by 4 bases and the J gene end by 3 bases; junction bases not matched to a gene: 1. Germline-derived CDR1 and CDR2 are SNHLY and FYNNEI. CDR3 region: CASSGLAGGTDTQYF. Written as DNA, the CDR3 is TGTGCCAGCAGTGGACTAGCGGGAGGAACAGATACGCAGTATTTT.